Listed below are T cell receptor beta chains from one sample, sequenced in a study of cytomegalovirus exposure and HLA in healthy donors. Assay: immunoSEQ multiplex PCR; the TCRdb copy retains only in-frame clones and omits some. This sample has 35,000 to 45,000 clones, with roughly four fifths found just once. The sample was PBMCs. The origin of the receptors is a woman in her thirties or forties in good health and CMV-seronegative. CDR3s include the opening cysteine and the closing phenylalanine or tryptophan. The D gene is left open where the match is weak. Clone size is stated in some rows and not others, as once, few, many or a class when expanded.

V gene	CDR3 length	D gene	clone size	J gene	CDR3 protein	CDR3 DNA
TRBV2	14	TRBD1	.	TRBJ1-5	CASSGQGVNQPQHF	TGTGCCAGCAGCGGACAGGGGGTCAATCAGCCCCAGCATTTT
TRBV7-9	15	.	.	TRBJ2-1	CASSSPSGQNNEQFF	TGTGCCAGCAGCTCCCCGAGCGGGCAGAACAATGAGCAGTTCTTC
TRBV4-1	13	TRBD1	.	TRBJ2-5	CASSQGQQETQYF	TGCGCCAGCAGCCAGGGACAGCAAGAGACCCAGTACTTC
TRBV6-1	15	.	few	TRBJ2-3	CASSDRITSTDTQYF	TGTGCCAGCAGTGACAGGATCACTAGCACAGATACGCAGTATTTT
TRBV4-3	14	.	few	TRBJ1-3	CASSQELSGNTIYF	TGCGCCAGCAGCCAAGAACTTTCAGGAAACACCATATATTTT
TRBV4-2	16	.	.	TRBJ2-7	CASSQEWGTFSYEQYF	TGTGCCAGCAGCCAAGAATGGGGGACTTTCTCCTACGAGCAGTACTTC
TRBV6-6	16	TRBD1	once	TRBJ1-1	CASRTDPGQGNTEAFF	TGTGCCAGCAGAACGGACCCGGGACAGGGGAACACTGAAGCTTTCTTT
TRBV4-2	15	TRBD1	.	TRBJ1-6	CASSEEGADNSPLHF	TGTGCCAGCAGCGAAGAGGGGGCGGATAATTCACCCCTCCACTTT
TRBV4-2	14	TRBD2	.	TRBJ2-5	CASSPGGFQETQYF	TGTGCCAGCAGCCCGGGGGGTTTCCAAGAGACCCAGTACTTC
TRBV7-8	15	.	.	TRBJ2-6	CASSIGGTGANVLTF	TGTGCCAGCAGCATCGGAGGGACTGGGGCCAACGTCCTGACTTTC
TRBV18	16	.	.	TRBJ1-3	CASSPSQASSGNTIYF	TGTGCCAGCTCACCCTCTCAGGCGAGCTCTGGAAACACCATATATTTT
TRBV5-7	15	TRBD1	once	TRBJ1-5	CASSEGQGSNQPQHF	TGTGCCAGCAGCGAAGGACAGGGGAGCAATCAGCCCCAGCATTTT
TRBV7-8	13	.	.	TRBJ1-5	CASSQAGYQPQHF	TGTGCCAGCAGCCAGGCGGGGTATCAGCCCCAGCATTTT
TRBV7-9	13	TRBD1	.	TRBJ1-4	CASSPGTVEKLFF	TGTGCCAGCAGCCCAGGGACAGTTGAAAAACTGTTTTTT
TRBV11-2	14	TRBD1	.	TRBJ2-5	CASRRHRGQETQYF	TGTGCCAGCAGACGTCACAGGGGCCAAGAGACCCAGTACTTC
TRBV5-1	18	TRBD2	.	TRBJ2-1	CASSYLGLLAGVYNEQFF	TGCGCCAGCAGCTACTTGGGGCTGCTCGCGGGGGTCTACAATGAGCAGTTCTTC
TRBV11-3	13	.	.	TRBJ2-1	CATSGQGSDEQFF	TGTGCCACCTCCGGGCAGGGGAGCGATGAGCAGTTCTTC
TRBV5-8	15	TRBD1	.	TRBJ1-5	CASSTRQGSNQPQHF	TGTGCCAGCAGCACCAGACAGGGCAGCAATCAGCCCCAGCATTTT
TRBV28	13	.	.	TRBJ1-1	CASSLGGDAEAFF	TGTGCCAGCAGCCTAGGGGGAGACGCTGAAGCTTTCTTT
TRBV7-3	14	TRBD2	.	TRBJ2-1	CASSPLAGKTEQFF	TGTGCCAGCAGCCCTCTAGCGGGGAAAACTGAGCAGTTCTTC
TRBV6-6	16	TRBD2	.	TRBJ2-5	CASSYSRGGGQETQYF	TGTGCCAGCAGTTACTCGAGGGGCGGGGGGCAAGAGACCCAGTACTTC
TRBV28	14	TRBD2	once	TRBJ2-3	CASGLAGLTDTQYF	TGTGCCAGCGGGCTAGCGGGGCTCACAGATACGCAGTATTTT
TRBV6-1	15	TRBD1	.	TRBJ1-1	CASTQHPTGGTEAFF	TGTGCCAGCACCCAACACCCGACAGGGGGGACTGAAGCTTTCTTT
TRBV7-3	14	.	.	TRBJ1-1	CASSLGGGDTEAFF	TGTGCCAGCAGCTTAGGTGGCGGCGACACTGAAGCTTTCTTT
TRBV6-6	14	TRBD2	.	TRBJ2-7	CASRGGLASYEQYF	TGTGCCAGCAGAGGCGGACTAGCTTCGTACGAGCAGTACTTC
TRBV6-6	16	.	.	TRBJ1-5	CASSTRGSVGNQPQHF	TGTGCCAGCAGTACGCGGGGTAGTGTCGGCAATCAGCCCCAGCATTTT
TRBV7-9	14	TRBD1	.	TRBJ1-3	CASSLQGAGNTIYF	TGTGCCAGCAGCTTGCAGGGGGCTGGAAACACCATATATTTT
TRBV25-1	13	.	.	TRBJ1-5	CASSAGVAQPQHF	TGTGCCAGCAGTGCAGGGGTTGCTCAGCCCCAGCATTTT
TRBV7-3	13	TRBD2	.	TRBJ2-3	CASAWREADTQYF	TGTGCCAGCGCCTGGCGGGAGGCAGATACGCAGTATTTT
TRBV2	15	TRBD2	.	TRBJ2-5	CASSGTSGGTETQYF	TGTGCCAGCAGTGGGACTAGCGGGGGGACAGAGACCCAGTACTTC
TRBV6-9	18	.	.	TRBJ1-2	CASSYLWDTPKANYGYTF	TGTGCCAGCAGTTATTTATGGGACACCCCGAAGGCTAACTATGGCTACACCTTC
TRBV6-5	16	.	.	TRBJ1-5	CASSLDTSYSNQPQHF	TGTGCCAGCAGTTTGGACACATCCTATAGCAATCAGCCCCAGCATTTT
TRBV7-9	15	TRBD1	.	TRBJ1-1	CASSPRDRVNTEAFF	TGTGCCAGCAGCCCCCGGGACAGGGTGAACACTGAAGCTTTCTTT
TRBV28	17	TRBD1	.	TRBJ1-2	CASSLIGNNRGAGGYTF	TGTGCCAGCAGTTTAATTGGAAACAACAGGGGCGCGGGGGGCTACACCTTC